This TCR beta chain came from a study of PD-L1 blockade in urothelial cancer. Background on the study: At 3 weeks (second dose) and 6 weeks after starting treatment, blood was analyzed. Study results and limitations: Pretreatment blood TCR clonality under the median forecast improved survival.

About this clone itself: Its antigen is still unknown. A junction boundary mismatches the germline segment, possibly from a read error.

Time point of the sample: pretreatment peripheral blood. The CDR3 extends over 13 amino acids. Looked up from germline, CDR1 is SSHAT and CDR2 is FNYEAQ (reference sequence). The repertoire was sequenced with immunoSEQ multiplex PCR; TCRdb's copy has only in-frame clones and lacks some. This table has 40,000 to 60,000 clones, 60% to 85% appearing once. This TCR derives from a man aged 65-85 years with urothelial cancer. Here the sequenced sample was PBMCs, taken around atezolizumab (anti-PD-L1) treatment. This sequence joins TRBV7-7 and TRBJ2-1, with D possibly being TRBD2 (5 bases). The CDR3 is CASSQTTMNEQFF. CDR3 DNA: TGTGCTAGCAGCCAGACTACGATGAATGAGCAGTTCTTC.